This T cell receptor beta chain comes out of a study of response to subunit inactivated influenza vaccine. General study results and limits: The study's authors posited that every seasonal influenza vaccination enlists few new T cells.

With respect to this clonotype: Its antigen is unknown.

TCRdb re-derived calls from the RT-PCR reads in MiXCR, one entry per CDR3 protein. The sample has over 150,000 distinct CDR3 sequences; around 9% are singletons. Germline V CDR1 and CDR2: SGHAT, FQNNGV. The ends were cut back, 3 bases at V and 0 bases at J, with 16 bases in the middle. The CDR3 totals 17 residues. The sequence derives from a man between 45 and 60 years old who received an inactivated influenza vaccine. The J gene is TRBJ2-3, the V gene TRBV11-2; D is unclear. The sequenced sample was non-naive T cells sorted from PBMCs, obtained on the day of vaccination. CDR3 nucleotide sequence: TGTGCCAGCAGCTTCTGGTACAGATTTGATAGCACAGATACGCAGTATTTT. This sequence encodes CASSFWYRFDSTDTQYF.